This TCR beta chain is from a study of regulatory T cells. This clone came up a few times. The antigen is unknown. The study's findings and limits: In CD3G-deficient patients, conventional CD4+ T cells were enriched for hydrophobic CDR3 residues at positions 6 and 7. In patients, unique TRB V-J pairs were restricted and V/J usage skewed, especially in Tregs.

Autoimmunity was present in every CD3G-deficient patient, worse in two. Patients aged 2 to 39 years had fewer naive T cells. Germline V gene lookup returns CDR1 MNHNY and CDR2 SVGAGI (reference sequence). The CDR3 consists of 14 residues. The V gene end was trimmed by 2 bases and the J gene end by 0 bases; junction bases not matched to a gene: 0. The PCR used 52 TRBV and 13 TRBJ primers. TCRdb's table, derived via immunoSEQ multiplex PCR, lists solely in-frame clones and lacks some. Found here are approximately 18,000 clones, roughly 88% of them singletons; the top ten hold 8%. Material: conventional CD4+ T cells sorted from blood. The source of this sequence is a person between 30 and 45 years old with CD3G deficiency. The chain recombines TRBV6-6 with TRBJ1-2, with TRBD1 identical over 7 bases. The CDR3: CASSYGTANYGYTF. CDR3 nucleotide sequence: TGTGCCAGCAGTTACGGGACAGCTAACTATGGCTACACCTTC.